The 12 T cell receptor beta chains below come from one sample, sequenced in a study of PD-L1 blockade in urothelial cancer. Stated time point: pretreatment peripheral blood. Profiling relied on immunoSEQ multiplex PCR, and the TCRdb table lists in-frame clones only, not all of them. The sample includes more than 35,000 clones, around 81% of them seen just once. Sequences were derived from PBMCs, sampled around atezolizumab (anti-PD-L1) treatment. These TCRs come from an elderly man with urothelial cancer.

The CDR3 coding sequence is TGTGCCAGCAGCTTGGGGACAGGTCATAATGAGCAGTTCTTC. Its protein product is CASSLGTGHNEQFF. The genes are TRBV5-6 and TRBJ2-1; 7 nucleotides align to TRBD1. Germline CDR1 is SGHDT and CDR2 is YYEEEE. The CDR3 length is 14 residues. Germline trimming cut 0 bases from V and 7 bases from J; bases unmatched to any gene: 4.

The chain carries TRBV5-1 and TRBJ2-7; D unresolved. Between the trimmed V and J ends, which lost 2 bases and 0 bases, there was a span of 3 bases. The CDR3 extends over 12 amino acids. The germline V gene encodes CDR1 SGHRS and CDR2 YFSETQ. In DNA, the CDR3 is TGCGCCAGCAGCTTTAGCTCCTACGAGCAGTACTTC. Protein sequence: CASSFSSYEQYF.

The J gene is TRBJ2-7, the V gene TRBV27; D ambiguous. The germline V gene has CDR1 MNHEY and CDR2 SMNVEV (reference sequence). The CDR3 covers 15 residues. Trimming stripped 3 bases from V and 0 bases from J, with 12 bases between. CDR3 nucleotide sequence: TGTGCCAGCAGTTTTACATTTGGCGGCTCCTACGAGCAGTACTTC. Amino acid sequence: CASSFTFGGSYEQYF.

The chain joins TRBV9 to TRBJ1-4, with D maybe TRBD1 (6 bases). This CDR3 is built from 16 residues. Trimming took 0 bases from V and 4 from J, leaving 13 bases between them. Germline V gene sequence: CDR1 SGDLS, CDR2 YYNGEE. The CDR3 spells CASSVGTGSRNEKLFF. CDR3 coding DNA: TGTGCCAGCAGCGTAGGCACAGGGAGTCGTAATGAAAAACTGTTTTTT. Using reference TRBV9 and TRBJ1-4 for the parts outside the CDR3, the full variable domain is DSGVTQTPKHLITATGQRVTLRCSPRSGDLSVYWYQQSLDQGLQFLIQYYNGEERAKGNILERFSAQQFPDLHSELNLSSLELGDSALYFCASSVGTGSRNEKLFFGSGTQLSVL.

The chain links TRBV7-2 to TRBJ1-5; D call uncertain. This CDR3 has 12 amino acids. Trimming stripped 4 bases from V and 3 bases from J, with 4 bases between. In germline, CDR1 is SGHTA, CDR2 FQGNSA. CDR3 loop: CASSSFNQPQHF. CDR3 nucleotide sequence: TGTGCCAGCAGCTCCTTCAATCAGCCCCAGCATTTT.

The CDR3 bases are TGTGCCAGCAGCTTGGTCATGACAGATACGCAGTATTTT. It is translated as CASSLVMTDTQYF. The chain employs TRBV5-6 and TRBJ2-3, with D hard to call. V lost 0 bases and J lost 3, with 5 bases in between. The CDR3 length is 13 residues. CDR1 and CDR2 (germline): SGHDT, YYEEEE.

V is TRBV9 and J is TRBJ2-1, with 8 bases lining up with TRBD2. The CDR3 has 15 amino acids. Germline trimming cut 4 bases from V and 3 bases from J; bases unmatched to any gene: 6. Germline CDR1 is SGDLS and CDR2 is YYNGEE. The CDR3 region has the DNA TGTGCCAGCAGCCCCTGGACTAGCAGCTACAATGAGCAGTTCTTC. It yields the protein CASSPWTSSYNEQFF.

The V call is TRBV9, the J call TRBJ1-3; tentatively, D is TRBD1 (6 bases). The germline V and J ends were trimmed by 4 bases and 2 bases, with 10 bases remaining between them. The CDR3 loop spans 14 amino acids. The germline CDR1 and CDR2 sequences are SGDLS and YYNGEE. In DNA, the CDR3 is TGTGCCAGCAGCCTGGACAGTACTGGAAACACCATATATTTT. Residues: CASSLDSTGNTIYF.

CDR3: CASSPTAITVYNEQFF. CDR3 coding DNA: TGTGCCAGCAGCCCTACAGCTATTACCGTCTACAATGAGCAGTTCTTC. The rearrangement joins TRBV2 to TRBJ2-1; unclear D gene. Per germline, CDR1 SNHLY and CDR2 FYNNEI. The CDR3 is 16 residues long. Trimming cost V 6 bases and J 3 bases, with 18 bases left between them.

The rearrangement uses TRBV6-5 and TRBJ2-7; D perhaps matches TRBD2 (6 bases). V was trimmed by 5 bases and J by 0 bases, leaving 14 bases between them. This CDR3 is built from 15 residues. Germline lookup yields CDR1 MNHEY and CDR2 SVGAGI. CDR3 nucleotide sequence: TGTGCCAGCAGTCTCACAGCTAGCGACTCCTACGAGCAGTACTTC. This codes for CASSLTASDSYEQYF.

Only a few counts were recorded for this clone. The rearrangement joins TRBV7-8 to TRBJ2-7, with 12 bases identical to TRBD2. This CDR3 contains 15 residues. CDR1 is SGHVS and CDR2 is FQNEAQ in the germline V gene. Trimming cost V 5 bases and J 5 bases; bases outside gene matches: 7. Here the CDR3 DNA reads TGTGCCAGCAGCCGACCTAGCGGGAGGGCCAACGAGCAGTACTTC. Translated: CASSRPSGRANEQYF.

The chain couples TRBV2 to TRBJ2-3; D is ambiguous. The CDR3 is 13 residues long. Trimming took off 5 bases at V and 0 bases at J, with 6 bases between the two ends. Germline CDR1 reads SNHLY; CDR2 reads FYNNEI. The CDR3 DNA follows: TGTGCCAGCAGTTTTATTAGCACAGATACGCAGTATTTT. It is translated as CASSFISTDTQYF.